A single sample gave rise to the 19 T cell receptor beta chains below, sequenced in a study of T cell responses to AZD1222 COVID-19 vaccine. This table comes from immunoSEQ multiplex PCR, and its TCRdb copy is limited to in-frame clones, with some not included. The sample lists about 150,000 clones; approximately 94% were seen once. Sequenced here: peripheral blood, sampled on day 0 of AZD1222 vaccination. These receptors all stem from an adult in good health.

This rearrangement joins TRBV12-3 or TRBV12-4 to TRBJ1-1, with D hard to call. The CDR3 has 13 amino acids. V lost 3 bases, J lost 5 bases, and 10 bases lay in between. CDR3 nucleotide sequence: TGTGCCAGCAGTTTGAAGGCGGATACTGAAGCTTTCTTT. It encodes CASSLKADTEAFF.

This chain uses TRBV6-4 with TRBJ2-2; no definite D call. Germline loops: CDR1 MRHNA, CDR2 SNTAGT. This CDR3 comprises 13 residues. Trimming took 3 bases from V and 2 from J, leaving 4 bases between them. DNA of the CDR3: TGTGCCAGCAGTGAGATCAACACCGGGGAGCTGTTTTTT. Translated: CASSEINTGELFF.

This chain links TRBV4-3 with TRBJ2-1; weak D call: TRBD2 (6 bases). With 0 bases removed from V and 2 bases from J, the gap between germline ends came to 17 bases. The CDR3 consists of 18 residues. Germline V CDR1 and CDR2: LGHNA, YSLEER. CDR3 amino acids: CASSQDLPSAMAYNEQFF. The CDR3 nucleotides read TGCGCCAGCAGCCAAGATCTTCCTAGCGCGATGGCCTACAATGAGCAGTTCTTC.

The gene calls are TRBV19 and TRBJ2-2; 7 bases map to TRBD1. There are 15 residues in the CDR3. After removal of 5 bases from V and 6 bases from J, the junction contained 9 bases not matched to a gene. CDR1 LNHDA and CDR2 SQIVND come from the germline V gene (reference sequence). The CDR3 DNA reads TGTGCCAGTAGTTCCAGACAGGGTGCCCCCGGGGAGCTGTTTTTT. Amino acids: CASSSRQGAPGELFF.

V usage is TRBV9 and J usage is TRBJ2-1; 8 bases agree with TRBD2. This CDR3 has 15 residues. CDR1 and CDR2 (germline): SGDLS, YYNGEE. Trimming took 4 bases from V and 8 from J; bases not matched to a gene: 11. The CDR3 reads CASSLGLANSYEQFF. DNA of the CDR3: TGTGCCAGCAGCCTCGGACTAGCCAACTCATATGAGCAGTTCTTC.

This chain links TRBV4-1 with TRBJ1-5; possibly TRBD1 for D (5 bases). Looked up from germline, CDR1 is MGHRA and CDR2 is YSYEKL. CDR3 size: 18 residues. V lost 4 bases and J lost 1, with 20 bases in between. The CDR3: CASSLAALSRDSNQPQHF. CDR3 bases: TGCGCCAGCAGCCTCGCGGCCCTCAGCCGGGACAGCAATCAGCCCCAGCATTTT.

The J gene is TRBJ1-6, the V gene TRBV21-1; the table's D call, TRBD1, has no DNA check behind it. TRBV21-1 is shown as a pseudogene. This CDR3 has 20 residues. CDR3 amino acids: CASSRRRDRSPSSYNSPLHF. DNA of the CDR3: TGTGCCAGCAGCAGAAGGAGGGACAGGAGCCCAAGCTCCTATAATTCACCCCTCCACTTT.

The chain uses TRBV29-1 and TRBJ2-5, with TRBD2 matching over 8 bases. The CDR3 runs to 12 residues. The germline gives CDR1 SQVTM, CDR2 ANQGSEA. Trimming removed 5 bases from V and 3 bases from J; junction bases left unmatched: 2. CDR3 sequence: CSVLAGEETQYF. In DNA, the CDR3 is TGCAGCGTTCTAGCGGGTGAAGAGACCCAGTACTTC.

This sequence joins TRBV6-5 and TRBJ1-2; D uncertain. Germline values: CDR1 MNHEY, CDR2 SVGAGI. Trimming took 1 base from V and 2 from J, leaving 8 bases between them. The CDR3 has 14 residues. The CDR3 loop reads CASSYLQQNYGYTF. In DNA, the CDR3 is TGTGCCAGCAGTTACTTACAGCAAAACTATGGCTACACCTTC.

The chain has TRBV19 and TRBJ2-2; D remains ambiguous. Trimming took off 2 bases at V and 5 bases at J, with 6 bases between the two ends. The CDR3 length is 13 residues. CDR1 is LNHDA and CDR2 is SQIVND in the germline V gene (reference sequence). This CDR3 is CASSIFVTGELFF. In nucleotides, the CDR3 is TGTGCCAGTAGTATATTTGTGACCGGGGAGCTGTTTTTT.

The chain is built from TRBV19 and TRBJ2-5, with 10 bases matching TRBD2. The CDR3 covers 17 residues. Trimming cost V 6 bases and J 4 bases; bases outside gene matches: 14. Germline values: CDR1 LNHDA, CDR2 SQIVND (reference sequence). As DNA, the CDR3 is TGTGCCAGTAGCCGCTTTGGACAGCGACTAGCGGGAGAGACCCAGTACTTC. The encoded protein is CASSRFGQRLAGETQYF.

The rearrangement joins TRBV10-3 to TRBJ2-3, with D perhaps being TRBD1 or TRBD2 (5 bases each). Germline values: CDR1 ENHRY, CDR2 SYGVKD. This CDR3 spans 10 amino acids. V lost 10 bases, J lost 4 bases, and 6 bases lay in between. The CDR3, as DNA: TGTGCCAGAGGGGCAGATACGCAGTATTTT. It is translated as CARGADTQYF.

This clone was counted a single time. The chain employs TRBV6-5 and TRBJ1-5; the D gene is possibly TRBD1 (6 bases). CDR3 length: 13 residues. Trimming pared 5 bases from V and 4 bases from J, leaving 9 bases between. CDR1 MNHEY and CDR2 SVGAGI come from the germline V gene. This CDR3 is CASSRTANQPQHF. The DNA for the CDR3 is TGTGCCAGCAGTAGGACAGCGAATCAGCCCCAGCATTTT.

This chain connects TRBV9 to TRBJ2-2; TRBD2 matches 13 bases. Per germline, CDR1 SGDLS and CDR2 YYNGEE. There are 19 residues in the CDR3. The V segment lost 2 bases and the J segment 5 bases; nucleotides outside the gene matches: 12. The CDR3 coding sequence is TGTGCCAGCAGCGTTCCCCCAGGACTAGCGGGAGTGAGGACCGGGGAGCTGTTTTTT. It encodes CASSVPPGLAGVRTGELFF.

The chain is built from TRBV28 and TRBJ2-7; maybe TRBD2 (7 bases). This CDR3 is 15 amino acids long. Between the trimmed V and J ends, which lost 2 bases and 1 base, there was a span of 12 bases. Germline V gene sequence: CDR1 MDHEN, CDR2 SYDVKM. Written as DNA, the CDR3 is TGTGCCAGCAGTTTACGGGGGGCTCGTTCCTACGAGCAGTACGTC. Its protein product is CASSLRGARSYEQYV.

This rearrangement joins TRBV19 to TRBJ1-5; no firm D call. This CDR3 is 13 amino acids long. Germline CDR1 and CDR2: LNHDA and SQIVND (reference sequence). V lost 6 bases to trimming and J lost 4 bases, with 10 bases between them. The chain's CDR3 is CASSPDLNQPQHF. The CDR3 DNA sequence: TGTGCCAGTAGCCCCGACTTGAATCAGCCCCAGCATTTT. Full variable domain (missing parts from reference TRBV19 and TRBJ1-5): DGGITQSPKYLFRKEGQNVTLSCEQNLNHDAMYWYRQDPGQGLRLIYYSQIVNDFQKGDIAEGYSVSREKKESFPLTVTSAQKNPTAFYLCASSPDLNQPQHFGDGTRLSIL.

The rearrangement links TRBV5-1 to TRBJ2-5; 9 nucleotides line up with TRBD2. V trimming: 0 bases; J trimming: 10 bases; junction bases outside the gene matches: 10. The length of the CDR3 is 15 residues. CDR1 is SGHRS, CDR2 YFSETQ, per germline. In DNA form, the CDR3 reads TGCGCCAGCAGCTTGGGTCTAGCGGGGATCTCGGGCCAGTACTTC. It encodes CASSLGLAGISGQYF. Variable domain in full (rest from reference TRBV5-1 and TRBJ2-5): KAGVTQTPRYLIKTRGQQVTLSCSPISGHRSVSWYQQTPGQGLQFLFEYFSETQRNKGNFPGRFSGRQFSNSRSEMNVSTLELGDSALYLCASSLGLAGISGQYFGPGTRLLVL.

This chain uses TRBV2 with TRBJ2-4; 8 nucleotides line up with TRBD2. The germline V gene encodes CDR1 SNHLY and CDR2 FYNNEI. The V gene end was trimmed by 1 base and the J gene end by 2 bases; junction bases not matched to a gene: 7. This CDR3 has 17 residues. This CDR3 reads CASSEVPGRAPKNIQYF. DNA for the CDR3: TGTGCCAGCAGTGAAGTACCCGGGAGGGCTCCCAAAAACATTCAGTACTTC.

The V call is TRBV19, the J call TRBJ2-5; the D gene could be TRBD1 or TRBD2 (5 bases each). The CDR3 has 15 amino acids. Looked up from germline, CDR1 is LNHDA and CDR2 is SQIVND (reference sequence). The germline V and J ends were trimmed by 4 bases and 3 bases, with 15 bases remaining between them. The CDR3 DNA reads TGTGCCAGTAGTAAGTTGTCTTTGGGGGAAGAGACCCAGTACTTC. This gives the protein CASSKLSLGEETQYF.